Given below is one TCR beta chain in context. Which antigen it targets is not known. Base qualities are not provided; no much larger clone lies one nucleotide away. As encoded in the germline V gene (reference sequence), CDR1 is LNHDA while CDR2 is SQIVND. Taken from cysteine to phenylalanine, the CDR3 has 15 residues. Here the CDR3 DNA is all that survives: 45 bases in frame from base 1. V is reduced by 2 bases and J by 4 bases, leaving a spacing of 15 bases between them. The entire amount of isolated RNA was reverse transcribed using the High Capacity cDNA Reverse Transcription Kit, so the sequenced TCRB transcripts were expressed ones. Deep immunoSEQ sequencing was applied to naive, central memory and regulatory T cell samples, giving an average of around 4 million total reads per sample. Sorted cells were lysed in RLT buffer and RNA was extracted with DNase-treated RNeasy Micro or Mini kits, depending on cell number. Each cell subset was processed on its own to prevent cross-contamination, while patient and healthy donor samples were processed together. The immunoSEQ multiplex PCR was used to amplify TCRB sequences from cDNA, generating 87-bp fragments that spanned the CDR3 region. The amplicons were sequenced using the Illumina HiSeq platform. The published analysis was carried out like this. Synthetic template baselines were used to correct PCR bias computationally, reads within Hamming distance 2 were collapsed, and singletons that could not be merged were discarded. Reads were aligned against IMGT to assign V, D and J genes, CDR3 length and insertions or deletions at six rearrangement sites. Within each subset, clonotype counts were normalized to the number of sorted cells before true diversity and Gini coefficients were calculated with the tcR R package. The overlap coefficient, calculated on TCRB nucleotide sequences, was used to quantify repertoire sharing. Out-of-frame TCRB sequences from naive cells were analyzed as a proxy for the pre-selection repertoire. TCRdb provides this immuneACCESS table in a form limited to in-frame rearrangements. Some clones are lacking; in checked studies, under half of them reflect an unresolved V gene, and why the rest are absent is not known. Clone size and the V and J calls come from that table; the DNA yielded D and trimming. Recorded for this sample are 680,000 or so clones; around a sixth of them occurred a single time. Jointly, the top ten make up approximately 0.093% of the sample.

This sample is part of a study of beta chain features in type 1 diabetes listed by TCRdb under 2018. About the full investigation: No differences in mean age, gender distribution, total cell number or subset yield were found between patients and healthy donors. A total of over 95,000,000 sorted cells were examined across all samples, and RNA yield correlated strongly with the number of cells per subset. In the study, recently diagnosed type 1 diabetes patients and matched healthy donors were compared on the TCRB repertoires of their sorted circulating CD4+ T cell subsets. Whereas all 28 donors provided naive and central memory subsets, regulatory and stem cell-like memory subsets were isolated from just 8 patients and about 8 healthy donors.

Each donor gave one peripheral blood draw, approximately 110 mL on average, collected into heparinised tubes. Naive, central memory, regulatory and stem cell-like memory CD4+ T cells were sorted on a BD FACSAria II using a panel including CD45RO, CCR7, CD25, CD127, CD95 and CD27. Purity was above 95% for every sorted population. PBMCs were isolated immediately by Lymphoprep density gradient centrifugation and stained directly without culture. Samples were stained and sorted in pairs, with one healthy donor and one patient per experiment, so that batch effects were minimized. The research as a whole found: Fewer insertions and more nucleotide deletions at VDJ recombination sites were observed in patients with type 1 diabetes, implying thymic rearrangement abnormalities. Shorter templates might be favored by PCR, yet because patient and control samples were amplified and corrected together, any such skew would affect both groups equally. Naive, central memory and regulatory TCRB repertoires appeared to be more alike among patients than among healthy donors. Type 1 diabetes patients showed a moderate but significant shortening of TCRB CDR3 length in all four CD4+ subsets. Because small numbers of individuals were included in the HLA sub-analyses, any influence of HLA type on TCRB rearrangement was left unresolved. Because cDNA was sequenced instead of genomic DNA, activated cells with high expression could be over-represented, although the groups did not differ in activation or CD3 levels.

The TCR originated in a man aged 18 to 35 in good health. The sequence is built from TRBV19 and TRBJ2-7; matching of 7 bases hints at TRBD1 as the D gene. Sequencing was performed on naive CD4+ T cells from blood. What the cell subset or site label conveys for this sample: true naive CD4+ T cells. The CDR3 loop reads CASSIPRDRAYEQYF. The nucleotide sequence reads TGTGCCAGTAGTATACCGCGGGACAGAGCATACGAGCAGTACTTC.